One sample yielded the 19 T cell receptor beta chains listed below, sequenced in a study of CD8 T cells in Susac syndrome. With random hexamers, reverse transcription was performed on roughly 0.45 to 1 ug of RNA. TCRdb re-called the immunoSEQ multiplex PCR reads with MiXCR, one entry per CDR3 protein. The table has about 130,000 distinct CDR3 sequences, approximately 93% seen once. The material sequenced was CD8+ T cells from PBMCs. Receptors originate from a human donor with multiple sclerosis.

In this sample, this clonotype turned up once. The V gene is TRBV20-1, the J gene TRBJ2-5, with D possibly matching TRBD2 (5 bases). V shed 1 base and J shed 5 bases, with 11 bases lying between them. This CDR3 is 13 amino acids long. Germline V CDR1 and CDR2: DFQATT, SNEGSKA (reference sequence). This chain's CDR3 is CSARGGRWETQYF. CDR3 bases: TGCAGTGCTAGAGGCGGGCGTTGGGAGACCCAGTACTTC.

The chain links TRBV27 to TRBJ2-2; D uncertain. CDR1 and CDR2 from the germline V gene are MNHEY and SMNVEV (reference sequence). Trimming cost V 1 base and J 7 bases, with 13 bases left between them. CDR3 length equals 15 residues. The CDR3 bases are TGTGCCAGCAGTTTATGGTGGCGAGCTAGCGGGGAGCTGTTTTTT. Translating it yields CASSLWWRASGELFF.

This chain links TRBV6-5 with TRBJ2-1; D is possibly TRBD1 (6 bases). V lost 6 bases to trimming and J lost 8 bases, with 11 bases between them. Looked up from germline, CDR1 is MNHEY and CDR2 is SVGAGI. This CDR3 is 12 amino acids long. CDR3 sequence (DNA): TGTGCCAGCAGCTCTAAGGGGGATGAGCAGTTCTTC. It is translated as CASSSKGDEQFF.

This chain links TRBV4-1 with TRBJ2-1, with TRBD1 matching 8 bases. J lost 6 bases, V lost 8 bases, and 9 bases had no gene match. From germline, CDR1 is MGHRA and CDR2 YSYEKL. CDR3 length: 14 residues. Here the CDR3 reads CASWTGLEGNEQFF. CDR3 nucleotide sequence: TGCGCCAGCTGGACAGGGTTGGAGGGCAATGAGCAGTTCTTC.

V usage is TRBV27 and J usage is TRBJ2-3; D is uncertain. Germline V gene data show CDR1 as MNHEY and CDR2 as SMNVEV (reference sequence). This CDR3 is built from 15 residues. The V end lost 0 bases, the J end lost 0 bases, and 7 bases lay between the germline ends. The CDR3 region is CASSLSLASTDTQYF. CDR3 DNA sequence: TGTGCCAGCAGTTTATCGTTAGCTAGCACAGATACGCAGTATTTT.

The chain is built from TRBV21-1 and TRBJ2-7. TRBV21-1 has pseudogene status. The CDR3 length is 15 residues. The CDR3 region has the DNA TGTGCCAGCAGCAAAGGTGAGCCAGTAACCTACGAGCAGTACGTC. Its translation is CASSKGEPVTYEQYV.

The chain uses TRBV28 and TRBJ2-7; 10 bases line up with TRBD1. Germline trimming cut 3 bases from V and 9 bases from J; bases unmatched to any gene: 11. Germline-derived CDR1 and CDR2 are MDHEN and SYDVKM. There are 15 residues in the CDR3. CDR3 in amino acids: CASSLGQGRRFLQYF. CDR3 DNA: TGTGCCAGCAGTTTGGGACAGGGGAGACGTTTTTTGCAGTACTTC.

The rearrangement links TRBV6-5 to TRBJ1-5; 9 bases agree with TRBD1. This CDR3 comprises 13 residues. Losses at the gene ends were 9 bases for V and 6 bases for J; bases not matched to a gene: 6. From germline, CDR1 is MNHEY and CDR2 SVGAGI. CDR3 sequence: CASKQGASQPQHF. The DNA of the CDR3 is TGTGCCAGTAAACAGGGGGCGTCTCAGCCCCAGCATTTT.

J is TRBJ1-1 and V is TRBV5-5; D not resolved. This CDR3 comprises 16 residues. Germline CDR1 SGHKS, CDR2 YYEKEE (reference sequence). The V and J ends lost 1 base and 1 base respectively, with 14 bases between them. CDR3 nucleotides: TGTGCCAGCAGCTTGCTGGTCCCGGGAGCGAACACTGAAGCTTTCTTT. Amino acid sequence: CASSLLVPGANTEAFF.

The chain recombines TRBV28 with TRBJ1-5, with no clear D. CDR3 length: 12 amino acids. CDR1 and CDR2 from the germline V gene are MDHEN and SYDVKM. V was cut by 5 bases and J by 7 bases, with 9 bases left in between. The CDR3 here is CASSKGSQPQHF. The CDR3, as DNA: TGTGCCAGCAGTAAAGGGAGCCAGCCCCAGCATTTT. Full variable domain (rest looked up from reference TRBV28 and TRBJ1-5): DVKVTQSSRYLVKRTGEKVFLECVQDMDHENMFWYRQDPGLGLRLIYFSYDVKMKEKGDIPEGYSVSREKKERFSLILESASTNQTSMYLCASSKGSQPQHFGDGTRLSIL.

This chain links TRBV30 with TRBJ2-3; a possible D gene is TRBD2 (6 bases). V lost 2 bases to trimming and J lost 5 bases, with 17 bases between them. This CDR3 region has 15 residues. Looked up from germline, CDR1 is GTSNPN and CDR2 is SVGIG (reference sequence). The CDR3 DNA reads TGTGCCTGGAGTATAGGGACGTCCGGGGGAGATACGCAGTATTTT. Translation: CAWSIGTSGGDTQYF.

The chain couples TRBV6-2 or TRBV6-3 to TRBJ2-7; TRBD1 matches at 9 bases. CDR3 length equals 15 residues. Germline lookup yields CDR1 MNHEY and CDR2 SVGEGT. The V gene end was trimmed by 4 bases and the J gene end by 3 bases; junction bases not matched to a gene: 7. The CDR3 sequence: CASSSYNRGLYEQYF. The CDR3 coding sequence is TGTGCCAGCAGTTCATATAACAGGGGGCTCTACGAGCAGTACTTC.

V and J are TRBV7-6 and TRBJ1-5; 8 nucleotides match TRBD1. In germline, CDR1 is SGHVS, CDR2 FNYEAQ. Trimming cost V 5 bases and J 10 bases; bases outside gene matches: 13. There are 15 residues in the CDR3. The CDR3 region is CASSPRDRTSDPQHF. The CDR3 DNA reads as TGTGCCAGCAGCCCCAGGGACAGGACCTCTGATCCCCAGCATTTT.

The chain uses TRBV15 and TRBJ1-6, with D uncertain. V was pared by 1 base and J by 10 bases, with 8 bases between. Germline assignment: CDR1 LNHNV and CDR2 YYDKDF (reference sequence). The CDR3 length is 13 residues. CDR3 bases: TGTGCCACCAGCAGAGGGGTACAATCACCCCTCCACTTT. Translation: CATSRGVQSPLHF.

The CDR3 DNA reads TGCAGCGTTGAGGGGCTAGCGGGAGGGCATCAAGATACGCAGTATTTT. It encodes CSVEGLAGGHQDTQYF. This chain joins TRBV29-1 and TRBJ2-3; 12 bases align to TRBD2. V was clipped by 3 bases and J by 5 bases; unmatched bases: 9. Looked up from germline, CDR1 is SQVTM and CDR2 is ANQGSEA. This CDR3 is 16 amino acids long.

The CDR3 loop is CASSSSRTSGKNNEQFF. CDR3 sequence (DNA): TGTGCCAGCAGTTCTTCTCGGACTAGCGGAAAAAACAATGAGCAGTTCTTC. The chain is built from TRBV12-3 or TRBV12-4 and TRBJ2-1, with TRBD2 matching 10 bases. This CDR3 contains 17 residues. Germline trimming cut 4 bases from V and 5 bases from J; bases unmatched to any gene: 11.

The V call is TRBV13, the J call TRBJ1-5; no reliable D call. The CDR3 is made up of 12 amino acids. V was trimmed by 3 bases and J by 6 bases, leaving 6 bases between them. CDR1 and CDR2 (germline): PRHDT, FYEKMQ (reference sequence). CDR3 residues: CASSFFGQPQHF. The CDR3 DNA follows: TGTGCCAGCAGCTTTTTCGGTCAGCCCCAGCATTTT.

The J gene is TRBJ2-2, the V gene TRBV4-1; maybe TRBD2 (6 bases). In germline, CDR1 is MGHRA, CDR2 YSYEKL. The CDR3 runs 14 residues. V was trimmed by 0 bases and J by 6 bases, leaving 8 bases between them. The CDR3 coding sequence is TGCGCCAGCAGCCAAGACGGAGGGCCCGGGGAGCTGTTTTTT. Encoded protein: CASSQDGGPGELFF.

This clonotype was seen a single time. The chain couples TRBV12-3 or TRBV12-4 to TRBJ2-7; 8 bases line up with TRBD2. V was clipped by 5 bases and J by 2 bases; unmatched bases: 14. The CDR3 contains 17 residues. Here the CDR3 DNA reads TGTGCCAGCAGTCGGACACTCCATAGCGGGACGCCCTACGAGCAGTACGTC. It translates to CASSRTLHSGTPYEQYV.